A selection of T cell receptor beta chains follows, all from one sample in a study of T cell responses to AZD1222 COVID-19 vaccine. This table comes from immunoSEQ multiplex PCR, and its TCRdb copy is limited to in-frame clones, with some not included. The sample shows about 140,000 clones, just under 95% of them seen only once. Specimen: peripheral blood, collected on day 0 of AZD1222 vaccination. Receptor source: an adult in good health. CDR3s include the opening cysteine and the closing phenylalanine or tryptophan. D genes are given only for firm matches. Clone size appears in some rows only: once, few, many, or a class for an expanded clone.

j_call,v_call,clone_size,d_call,cdr3_nt,cdr3_aa
TRBJ1-1,TRBV5-6,NA,TRBD1,TGTGCCAGCAGCTACCGACAGGGGGGGAACACTGAAGCTTTCTTT,CASSYRQGGNTEAFF
TRBJ1-1,TRBV15,once,NA,TGTGCCACCAGCAGAGTGGGGAGGGTGTCCAGGGCTGAAGCTTTCTTT,CATSRVGRVSRAEAFF
TRBJ2-3,TRBV12-3/TRBV12-4,NA,NA,TGTGCCAGCAGTTTACGGGGGGCCGATACGCAGTATTTT,CASSLRGADTQYF
TRBJ2-7,TRBV7-9,NA,NA,TGTGCCAGCAGCTCCGGACGGATCTACGAGCAGTACTTC,CASSSGRIYEQYF
TRBJ1-3,TRBV6-1,NA,NA,TGTGCCAGCAGTGAAGTAGCCTTGGTCGTCTCTGGAAACACCATATATTTT,CASSEVALVVSGNTIYF
TRBJ1-5,TRBV27,NA,NA,TGTGCCAGCAGTTTGCGCCAGGGTAATCAGCCCCAGCATTTT,CASSLRQGNQPQHF
TRBJ2-2,TRBV19,NA,NA,TGTGCCAGTAGTATAATTCCAGGGGCTTACACCGGGGAGCTGTTTTTT,CASSIIPGAYTGELFF
TRBJ2-3,TRBV24-1,NA,TRBD1,TGTGCCACCAGTGATCCCCGGGGACAGAGGGATACGCAGTATTTT,CATSDPRGQRDTQYF
TRBJ2-2,TRBV7-9,NA,NA,TGTGCCACCCTGGTCGGGGAGCTGTTTTTT,CATLVGELFF
TRBJ1-2,TRBV21-1,NA,NA,TGTGCCAGCAGCAAAGAGGACACGAACTATGGCTACACCTTC,CASSKEDTNYGYTF
TRBJ1-3,TRBV4-1,NA,NA,TGCGCCAGCAGCCATCCCACAGGGTACTCTGGAAACACCATATATTTT,CASSHPTGYSGNTIYF
TRBJ2-5,TRBV5-5,NA,NA,TGTGCCAGCAGCTTGTTCTCAGGGGCTCAAGAGACCCAGTACTTC,CASSLFSGAQETQYF
TRBJ2-3,TRBV20-1,NA,NA,TGCAGTGCTAGAGATTACTCCGCGCAGTATTTT,CSARDYSAQYF
TRBJ1-4,TRBV6-1,NA,TRBD1,TGTGCCAGCAGTGATGGGCAGGGGGCTCATGAAAAACTGTTTTTT,CASSDGQGAHEKLFF
TRBJ2-7,TRBV5-1,NA,TRBD1,TGCGCCAGCAGCCTCACGCCGGGACAGCACTACGAGCAGTACTTC,CASSLTPGQHYEQYF
TRBJ1-4,TRBV7-9,NA,NA,TGTGCCAGCAGCTTAGGCCAGGAACTGTTTTTT,CASSLGQELFF
TRBJ2-3,TRBV7-8,NA,TRBD2,TGTGCCAGCAGCCTCTACGAGACTAGCGGGGCTACTAGCACAGATACGCAGTATTTT,CASSLYETSGATSTDTQYF
TRBJ1-1,TRBV4-2,NA,NA,TGTGCCAGCAGCCAAGACAGGGAGAGGAACACTGAAGCTTTCTTT,CASSQDRERNTEAFF
TRBJ1-5,TRBV30,NA,TRBD1,TGTGCCATACAGGGGGCTAATAGCAATCAGCCCCAGCATTTT,CAIQGANSNQPQHF
TRBJ2-1,TRBV28,NA,TRBD2,TGTGCCAGCAGTTTAGGAGGGAGGGCCTCCTACAATGAGCAGTTCTTC,CASSLGGRASYNEQFF
TRBJ1-5,TRBV4-1,NA,NA,TGCGCCAGCAGCCAAGTGGGGTTGAGCAATCAGCCCCAGCATTTT,CASSQVGLSNQPQHF
TRBJ2-3,TRBV5-1,once,NA,TGCGCCAGCAGCTATGGACTAAGGTCCTCAGATACGCAGTATTTT,CASSYGLRSSDTQYF
TRBJ1-6,TRBV15,NA,NA,TGTGCCACCAGCAGAGATCGACACTCCGTTATGACCCTCCACTTT,CATSRDRHSVMTLHF
TRBJ1-1,TRBV29-1,once,NA,TGCAGCGTGGCTGAGGGACCGAGGAACACTGAAGCTTTCTTT,CSVAEGPRNTEAFF
TRBJ1-1,TRBV5-1,NA,NA,TGCGCCAGCAGCTTGAACGGGGAAGACACTGAAGCTTTCTTT,CASSLNGEDTEAFF
TRBJ2-7,TRBV5-1,NA,TRBD2,TGCGCCAGCAGCTTGGCGATGGCGGGAGACTACTACGAGCAGTACTTC,CASSLAMAGDYYEQYF
TRBJ1-5,TRBV30,once,NA,TGTGCCTGGAGTGTGGGGAGCGATCAGCCCCAGCATTTT,CAWSVGSDQPQHF
TRBJ2-3,TRBV7-3,few,NA,TGTGCCAGCAGCTTAAATCCCCTCGACCGGACAGTAGCGACAGATACGCAGTATTTT,CASSLNPLDRTVATDTQYF
TRBJ2-2,TRBV5-1,NA,NA,TGCGCCAGCAGCTTGGGGGCAGGCACCGGGGAGCTGTTTTTT,CASSLGAGTGELFF
TRBJ2-7,TRBV18,NA,TRBD1,TGTGCCAGCTCACCCACCGGGACAGGGAGCCACGAGCAGTACTTC,CASSPTGTGSHEQYF
TRBJ2-7,TRBV5-1,NA,TRBD1,TGCGCCAGCAGCTTGGAAGGACAGGGGTCCGAGCAGTACTTC,CASSLEGQGSEQYF
TRBJ2-1,TRBV5-1,NA,TRBD2,TGCGCCAGCAGCTCCCCCGGGATAGCGGGAGCAAGGGAGCAGTTCTTC,CASSSPGIAGAREQFF
TRBJ2-3,TRBV6-1,NA,TRBD2,TGTGCCAGCAGTGAAGCGCTAGCGGGCGCAGATACGCAGTATTTT,CASSEALAGADTQYF
TRBJ1-4,TRBV28,NA,TRBD1,TGTGCCAGCAGGGTCAGGGGGCCTAGGGAAAAACTGTTTTTT,CASRVRGPREKLFF
TRBJ2-7,TRBV28,NA,TRBD1,TGTGCCAGCAGTTCTCCTGCCGCGGACAGGGGTCCCTACGAGCAGTACTTC,CASSSPAADRGPYEQYF
TRBJ2-1,TRBV5-6,NA,NA,TGTGCCAGCAGCTTGCTTCCGGTTCCTTACAATGAGCAGTTCTTC,CASSLLPVPYNEQFF
TRBJ1-3,TRBV7-2,NA,NA,TGTGCCAGCAGCTTAGGCGGCTCCTCTATGGGCACCATATATTTT,CASSLGGSSMGTIYF
TRBJ1-1,TRBV18,NA,NA,TGTGCCAGCTCACCACTGTTGGACACTGAAGCTTTCTTT,CASSPLLDTEAFF
TRBJ2-7,TRBV7-9,NA,NA,TGTGCCAGCAGCCCAAAAACCGGGACTCAGCCCTACGAGCAGTACTTC,CASSPKTGTQPYEQYF
TRBJ1-3,TRBV6-5,NA,TRBD1,TGTGCCAGCAGTCTTGGCGGGACAGGGTCGGACACCATATATTTT,CASSLGGTGSDTIYF
TRBJ2-1,TRBV11-2,NA,NA,TGTGCCAGCAGCCGGCGGCCCGCGAGCTCCTACAATGAGCAGTTCTTC,CASSRRPASSYNEQFF
TRBJ2-7,TRBV5-4,NA,TRBD2,TGTGCCAGCAGACTGGAAGGCGGGAGGAGGGGCGAGCAGTACTTC,CASRLEGGRRGEQYF
TRBJ1-1,TRBV19,NA,NA,TGTGCCAGTAGTGAAGGACGGATTGAAGCTTTCTTT,CASSEGRIEAFF
TRBJ1-1,TRBV28,NA,NA,TGTGCCAGCAGTTATCAACGGGTCAGGGTGAACACTGAAGCTTTCTTT,CASSYQRVRVNTEAFF